This T cell receptor (beta chain) was identified in a study of cytomegalovirus exposure and HLA in healthy donors. Whole-study context: Earlier findings included 90 million to 120 million unique TCR beta sequences obtained from 180 million or so T cells. Notes on the study in general: Certain indistinguishable V segments, among them TRBV6-2 and TRBV6-3, were excluded. Rare TCR sequences predominated, though certain public TCRs were found in many donors.

Sampled while nominally healthy, donors likely had unrecorded immune exposures. The PCR used 60 Vbeta and 13 Jbeta primers. Profiling relied on immunoSEQ multiplex PCR, and the TCRdb table lists in-frame clones only, not all of them. The sample yields some 150,000 clones, around 79% seen once. The CDR3 has 15 residues. Trimming cost V 4 bases and J 0 bases, with 14 bases left between them. Germline V gene data show CDR1 as SGDLS and CDR2 as YYNGEE. Worth noting for this clone: Its antigen is undetermined.

The rearrangement links TRBV9 to TRBJ2-7, with D tentatively TRBD1 (6 bases). Sample: PBMCs. This clonotype was sampled from a middle-aged man in good health and CMV-seronegative. In DNA form, the CDR3 reads TGTGCCAGCAGCCCAAACAGGGCTAGCTCCTACGAGCAGTACTTC. Amino acids: CASSPNRASSYEQYF.